This entry lists 17 T cell receptor beta chains sequenced from one sample in a study of OX40 agonist ivuxolimab in advanced cancers. TCRdb's table, derived via immunoSEQ multiplex PCR, lists solely in-frame clones and lacks some. The sample has 80,000 to 100,000 clones; 87% are singletons. Sample: CD4+ or CD8+ T cells sorted from blood, taken in a trial of the OX40 agonist ivuxolimab. The source of these receptors is an adult with an advanced solid tumor such as melanoma, head and neck, liver or kidney cancer.

The chain recombines TRBV2 with TRBJ1-2; D is undetermined. V was trimmed by 2 bases and J by 7 bases, leaving 11 bases between them. In germline, CDR1 is SNHLY, CDR2 FYNNEI. The CDR3 covers 13 residues. The CDR3 spells CASSEWRQSGYTF. The CDR3, as DNA: TGTGCCAGCAGTGAATGGAGGCAGAGTGGCTACACCTTC.

This clone was observed a few times. This chain uses TRBV28 with TRBJ1-5; tentatively, D is TRBD1 (5 bases). In germline, CDR1 is MDHEN, CDR2 SYDVKM. V gave up 5 bases and J gave up 6 bases, with 17 bases separating them. The CDR3 is made up of 15 amino acids. CDR3 nucleotide sequence: TGTGCCAGCAGTCCCACACATGGGGGAAGTCAGCCCCAGCATTTT. As protein: CASSPTHGGSQPQHF.

The chain combines TRBV9 with TRBJ1-1; no clear D gene. There are 13 residues in the CDR3. Between the trimmed V and J ends, which lost 0 bases and 1 base, there was a span of 4 bases. The germline V gene encodes CDR1 SGDLS and CDR2 YYNGEE. The CDR3 coding sequence is TGTGCCAGCAGCGTAGAAGGGAACACTGAAGCTTTCTTT. It codes for CASSVEGNTEAFF.

The chain is built from TRBV5-4 and TRBJ2-3; 7 positions match TRBD2. Germline loops: CDR1 SGHNT, CDR2 YYREEE (reference sequence). V was clipped by 0 bases and J by 4 bases; unmatched bases: 8. The CDR3 spans 16 residues. The CDR3 sequence is CASSLGGGILPDTQYF. CDR3 coding DNA: TGTGCCAGCAGCTTGGGGGGAGGGATCCTTCCAGATACGCAGTATTTT.

The V gene is TRBV2, the J gene TRBJ1-2; D is ambiguous. This CDR3 spans 15 amino acids. The germline V gene encodes CDR1 SNHLY and CDR2 FYNNEI. The germline V and J ends were trimmed by 7 bases and 3 bases, with 18 bases remaining between them. The CDR3 is CASTPNPSIDYGYTF. In DNA form, the CDR3 reads TGTGCCAGCACCCCTAACCCCAGCATAGACTATGGCTACACCTTC.

This clone was recorded a few times. In the same sample, other DNA sequences code for this CDR3. The chain recombines TRBV5-1 with TRBJ2-3; D gene ambiguous. Trimming left V 0 bases short and J 4 bases short, with 6 bases between. CDR3 length equals 13 residues. Germline V gives CDR1 SGHRS, CDR2 YFSETQ. Here the CDR3 reads CASSLGGPDTQYF. CDR3 DNA: TGCGCCAGCAGCTTGGGGGGTCCAGATACGCAGTATTTT.

The rearrangement uses TRBV19 and TRBJ1-5, with D perhaps matching TRBD1 (5 bases). V was trimmed by 6 bases and J by 7 bases, leaving 16 bases between them. The germline V gene has CDR1 LNHDA and CDR2 SQIVND (reference sequence). This CDR3 is 14 amino acids long. The CDR3 nucleotides read TGTGCCAGTAGAAGTGGGGGAGGTGAACAGCCCCAGCATTTT. Amino acid sequence: CASRSGGGEQPQHF.

The rearrangement uses TRBV11-3 and TRBJ2-7; 7 bases agree with TRBD2. Germline CDR1 is SGHNT and CDR2 is YENEEA. This CDR3 contains 13 residues. The V and J ends lost 5 bases and 0 bases, in that order; junction bases with no gene match: 1. The CDR3 loop is CASSGGGSYEQYF. The CDR3 bases are TGTGCCAGCAGCGGGGGGGGCTCCTACGAGCAGTACTTC.

The chain is built from TRBV19 and TRBJ1-1, with 8 bases that match TRBD1. The CDR3 sequence is 20 residues long. Germline CDR1 is LNHDA and CDR2 is SQIVND (reference sequence). V lost 5 bases and J lost 5; bases outside the gene matches: 25. The CDR3 here is CASSPAGLAGQGPSRTEAFF. CDR3 coding DNA: TGTGCCAGTAGTCCCGCCGGCCTAGCCGGACAGGGACCCTCAAGGACTGAAGCTTTCTTT.

The rearrangement links TRBV14 to TRBJ1-2; D gene uncertain. Trimming removed 3 bases from V and 8 bases from J, with 16 bases in between. Germline V gene sequence: CDR1 SGHDN, CDR2 FVKESK. This CDR3 contains 14 residues. The CDR3 DNA is TGTGCCAGCAGCCAGTTCACAGAGCCGCGAGGCTACACCTTC. Translation gives CASSQFTEPRGYTF.

The gene calls are TRBV25-1 and TRBJ2-7; the match to TRBD1 covers 8 bases. J lost 4 bases, V lost 7 bases, and 9 bases had no gene match. The CDR3 totals 14 residues. CDR1 MGHDK and CDR2 SYGVNS come from the germline V gene. The DNA for the CDR3 is TGTGCCAGCACTAGGACAGGGCGACCTTACGAGCAGTACTTC. Encoded protein: CASTRTGRPYEQYF.

The chain joins TRBV27 to TRBJ2-2; TRBD1 matches 7 bases. Germline lookup yields CDR1 MNHEY and CDR2 SMNVEV (reference sequence). CDR3 length: 13 residues. The trim removed 5 bases at V and 11 bases at J, leaving 8 bases unmatched. The CDR3 protein is CASSPGTDGELFF. The CDR3 region has the DNA TGTGCCAGCAGTCCCGGGACAGACGGAGAGCTGTTTTTT.

Comments on this clone: The conserved phenylalanine or tryptophan normally closing the CDR3 is absent here, so this likely arose from a read error. The limits of the CDR3 on the DNA are not certain, so only TCRdb's listed CDR3 is given. The rearrangement joins TRBV29-1 to TRBJ2-3; the table assigns TRBD1, which was not confirmed against the DNA. The CDR3 has 12 residues if both end residues are counted. From germline, CDR1 is SQVTM and CDR2 ANQGSEA. The chain's CDR3 is CSVEVRQGILNL.

This sequence joins TRBV27 and TRBJ2-7, with D perhaps TRBD1 (6 bases). Trimming left V 5 bases short and J 3 bases short, with 14 bases between. The CDR3 is 14 amino acids. From germline, CDR1 is MNHEY and CDR2 SMNVEV (reference sequence). The CDR3 here is CASSPIRDIYEQYF. In DNA, the CDR3 is TGTGCCAGCAGTCCTATCCGGGACATCTACGAGCAGTACTTC.

The chain has TRBV7-8 and TRBJ2-1; the match to TRBD1 covers 12 bases. V was pared by 5 bases and J by 8 bases, with 10 bases of the junction left unmatched. Germline V lookup: CDR1 SGHVS, CDR2 FQNEAQ. This CDR3 contains 16 residues. CDR3 in DNA: TGTGCCAGCAGCACGCACCGGGACAGGGGGCCGGATGAGCAGTTCTTC. Translating gives CASSTHRDRGPDEQFF.

This chain uses TRBV11-2 with TRBJ2-7, with a possible D match to TRBD1 (8 bases). The CDR3 length is 16 residues. Deletions cut 3 bases from V and 3 bases from J, with 18 bases between. Germline V gene lookup returns CDR1 SGHAT and CDR2 FQNNGV. The CDR3 DNA reads TGTGCCAGCAGCTTCAAGCAACAGGGGGGGTACTACGAGCAGTACTTC. Its protein product is CASSFKQQGGYYEQYF.

The rearrangement links TRBV7-2 to TRBJ1-2, with 10 bases lining up with TRBD1. The germline gives CDR1 SGHTA, CDR2 FQGNSA. V was pared by 1 base and J by 7 bases, with 6 bases of the junction left unmatched. The CDR3 extends over 15 amino acids. CDR3 amino acids: CASSLGGTGDGGYTF. CDR3 nucleotides: TGTGCCAGCAGCTTAGGTGGGACAGGGGACGGTGGCTACACCTTC.